Listed below are T cell receptor beta chains from one sample, sequenced in a study of tumor and adjacent non-tumor tissue in lung cancer. TCRdb re-analysed the multiplex PCR reads in MiXCR, keeping a single row per CDR3 protein. The data show tens of thousands of distinct CDR3 sequences, 70% to 90% seen once. The sequenced sample consisted of distant non-tumor lung tissue. The receptors were sampled from a man between 60 and 70 years old with non-small cell lung cancer. Both conserved end residues are part of each CDR3. Fields, in order: CDR3 length, J gene, clone size, D gene, V gene, CDR3 protein, CDR3 DNA. The D gene is left open where the match is weak. Size values are once, few and many counts, or a class for expanded clones, and some rows have none.

14,TRBJ2-1,many,TRBD2,TRBV20-1,CSPIKREGLNEQFF,TGCAGTCCTATAAAGCGGGAGGGCTTAAATGAGCAGTTCTTC
15,TRBJ2-3,NA,NA,TRBV20-1,CNARSPGHGKDTQYF,TGCAATGCTAGAAGCCCGGGACACGGCAAAGATACGCAGTATTTT
11,TRBJ2-5,NA,NA,TRBV6-6,CTSTPLETQYF,TGTACCAGCACCCCTTTAGAGACCCAGTACTTC
14,TRBJ1-5,NA,NA,TRBV24-1,CATSEGSSKQPQHF,TGTGCCACCAGTGAAGGTTCTAGCAAACAGCCCCAACATTTT
15,TRBJ1-5,NA,NA,TRBV6-5,CDSSYLQRRNQPQHF,TGTGACAGCAGTTACCTACAGAGAAGGAATCAGCCCCAGCATTTT
13,TRBJ2-1,NA,TRBD2,TRBV20-1,CSAGTSVVNKQFF,TGCAGTGCTGGAACTAGCGTTGTCAATAAGCAGTTCTTC
15,TRBJ1-5,once,NA,TRBV20-1,CSARNQGLPNQSQHF,TGCAGTGCTCGTAACCAGGGGCTTCCTAATCAGTCCCAGCATTTT
15,TRBJ1-1,NA,TRBD1,TRBV29-1,CSAIRQGLKNTEAFF,TGCAGCGCCATCCGACAGGGTCTAAAGAACACTGAAGCTTTCTTT
15,TRBJ1-1,many,NA,TRBV28,CASQGRADQVSEAFF,TGTGCCTCCCAGGGAAGGGCAGACCAGGTGTCTGAAGCTTTCTTT
13,TRBJ2-7,NA,TRBD2,TRBV28,CASRTGTSHEQYF,TGTGCCAGCAGAACCGGGACTAGCCACGAGCAGTACTTC
14,TRBJ1-5,NA,TRBD1,TRBV24-1,CATGGGQGSQPQHF,TGTGCCACTGGGGGGGGACAGGGGAGCCAGCCCCAGCATTTT
14,TRBJ1-1,NA,NA,TRBV11-2,CASSFVVRGTEAFF,TGTGCCAGTAGCTTTGTCGTGAGGGGTACTGAAGCTTTCTTT
15,TRBJ2-3,NA,TRBD2,TRBV20-1,CSAHGLAEETDTQYF,TGCAGTGCTCATGGACTAGCGGAAGAAACAGATACGCAGTATTTT
19,TRBJ2-6,NA,NA,TRBV11-2,CVSSLVPYDRPPGANVLTF,TGTGTCAGCAGCTTAGTTCCATATGACAGGCCCCCTGGGGCCAACGTCCTGACTTTC
13,TRBJ1-2,NA,NA,TRBV6-5,CASSSAPLHVYTF,TGTGCCAGCAGTTCCGCCCCCTTACACGTCTACACTTTC
16,TRBJ2-1,once,NA,TRBV19,CASSILEGSIYNGQFF,TGTGCCAGTAGTATTCTTGAGGGCTCGATCTACAATGGGCAGTTCTTC
15,TRBJ1-6,few,NA,TRBV28,CASSLVVHWGSPLHF,TGTGCCAGCAGTTTAGTTGTCCACTGGGGTTCACCCCTCCACTTT
15,TRBJ2-1,NA,NA,TRBV6-6,CASSYPSAGDDEQLF,TGTGCCAGCAGTTATCCCTCGGCAGGGGACGATGAGCAGCTCTTC
16,TRBJ2-7,NA,NA,TRBV6-1,CASSEYYGTESYEQYF,TGTGCCAGCAGTGAATATTATGGGACGGAATCCTACGAGCAGTACTTC
17,TRBJ2-6,NA,TRBD2,TRBV6-5,CASTLAGVSFGANVLTF,TGTGCCAGCACCCTAGCGGGAGTCAGCTTTGGGGCCAACGTCCTGACTTTC
15,TRBJ1-2,NA,TRBD1,TRBV29-1,CSVGDPRTGNYGYTF,TGCAGCGTTGGAGATCCCCGGACAGGGAACTATGGCTACACCTTC
15,TRBJ2-3,NA,NA,TRBV5-5,CASSHAGTMTDTQYF,TGTGCCAGCAGCCACGCAGGGACAATGACAGATACGCAGTATTTT
15,TRBJ1-5,NA,NA,TRBV20-1,CGARDSTEGNQPLHF,TGCGGTGCTAGAGATAGCACAGAAGGCAATCAGCCCCTGCATTTT
15,TRBJ2-1,NA,TRBD2,TRBV20-1,CSTLGLASSYNERFF,TGCAGTACTCTGGGACTAGCGAGCTCCTACAATGAGCGGTTCTTC
14,TRBJ2-5,NA,NA,TRBV6-6,CASRYSGTQETQYF,TGTGCCAGCAGATACTCTGGGACACAAGAGACCCAGTACTTC
14,TRBJ1-6,NA,TRBD1,TRBV20-1,CSAIRDSDWSPLHF,TGTAGTGCTATCCGGGACAGTGACTGGTCACCCCTCCACTTT
15,TRBJ2-1,medium-sized,NA,TRBV11-2,CASSFTGSSYNEQFF,TGTGCCAGCAGCTTCACAGGGAGCTCCTACAATGAGCAGTTCTTC
19,TRBJ2-6,once,TRBD2,TRBV4-1,CVSSQDKGSGRSGANVLTF,TGCGTCAGCAGTCAAGATAAGGGTAGCGGGAGATCTGGGGCCAACGTCCTGACTTTC
16,TRBJ2-2,NA,TRBD1,TRBV20-1,CSARDPKGANTRELFF,TGCAGTGCTAGAGATCCAAAGGGGGCGAACACCCGGGAGCTGTTTTTT
14,TRBJ2-1,few,NA,TRBV4-2,CASSRDYGGYKQFF,TGTGCCAGCAGCCGAGACTATGGGGGCTATAAGCAGTTCTTC
14,TRBJ2-1,NA,NA,TRBV11-2,CASSRVGDNNERFF,TGTGCCAGCAGCCGGGTAGGAGACAACAATGAGCGGTTCTTC
13,TRBJ2-1,NA,TRBD2,TRBV11-3,CDSIGTRNNEQFF,TGTGACAGCATCGGGACTAGGAACAATGAGCAGTTCTTC
16,TRBJ2-3,NA,TRBD2,TRBV18,CASARDSGNATDTQYF,TGTGCCAGCGCCAGGGATAGCGGGAACGCCACAGATACGCAGTATTTT
16,TRBJ1-5,NA,NA,TRBV21-1,CASSKVGMGDNQPQHF,TGTGCCAGCAGTAAAGTGGGCATGGGGGACAATCAGCCCCAGCATTTT
14,TRBJ1-1,NA,NA,TRBV11-2,CAISLVEMGTGAFF,TGTGCCATCAGCTTAGTCGAGATGGGCACTGGAGCTTTCTTT
14,TRBJ2-2,few,NA,TRBV6-4,CASSASPGNGELFF,TGTGCCAGCAGTGCCTCCCCTGGAAATGGGGAGCTGTTTTTT
16,TRBJ2-1,NA,TRBD2,TRBV4-1,CASSQESASGDGEQFF,TGCGCCAGCAGCCAAGAATCCGCTAGCGGGGATGGTGAGCAGTTCTTC
13,TRBJ2-7,few,NA,TRBV6-2/TRBV6-3,CVSTTPSSYEQYF,TGTGTCAGCACCACCCCAAGCTCCTACGAGCAATACTTC
11,TRBJ2-3,NA,NA,TRBV11-3,CASSLVDAQYF,TGTGCCAGCAGTTTAGTAGATGCGCAGTATTTT
17,TRBJ2-2,few,TRBD2,TRBV4-2,CASSQEVVGGRTGELFF,TGTGCCAGCAGCCAAGAAGTTGTCGGCGGGAGGACCGGGGAGCTGTTTTTT
14,TRBJ2-7,many,TRBD1,TRBV12-3/TRBV12-4,CASTGTGASYEQYF,TGTGCCAGCACCGGGACAGGGGCATCCTACGAGCAGTACTTC
11,TRBJ1-1,many,NA,TRBV7-8,CASSFDTEAFF,TGTGCCAGCAGCTTCGACACTGAAGCTTTCTTT
15,TRBJ2-2,NA,NA,TRBV29-1,CSVEKGDTVTVDLFF,TGCAGCGTAGAAAAGGGGGACACGGTCACCGTGGACCTGTTTTTT
16,TRBJ2-7,NA,NA,TRBV4-2,CASSHEGRAPVYEQYF,TGTGCCAGCAGCCACGAGGGCCGAGCCCCAGTCTACGAGCAGTACTTC
14,TRBJ1-2,NA,NA,TRBV4-1,CTSSPNSTSFGCTF,TGCACCAGCAGCCCGAACAGCACCTCTTTCGGCTGCACCTTC
13,TRBJ2-7,NA,NA,TRBV20-1,CSVRGYRDYEQYF,TGCAGTGTTAGGGGGTACAGGGATTACGAGCAGTACTTC
11,TRBJ2-7,NA,NA,TRBV20-1,CGASAVTEQYF,TGCGGTGCTAGTGCGGTCACCGAGCAGTACTTC
15,TRBJ1-2,many,NA,TRBV9,CASSPDTGYLAGYTF,TGTGCCAGCAGCCCCGACACGGGGTATCTTGCTGGCTACACCTTC
15,TRBJ2-4,once,NA,TRBV11-3,CVSSLGGGQGNIQYF,TGTGTCAGCAGCTTAGGGGGGGGGCAAGGCAACATTCAGTACTTC
15,TRBJ2-1,NA,NA,TRBV6-6,CASSWGGGAYIEQSF,NA
12,TRBJ2-7,NA,NA,TRBV20-1,CSAMVRDYEQYF,TGTAGTGCTATGGTACGAGACTACGAGCAGTACTTC
15,TRBJ1-3,NA,NA,TRBV11-2,CASSLWGGPGNIIYF,TGTGCCAGCAGCTTATGGGGTGGCCCCGGAAACATCATATATTTT
18,TRBJ2-6,once,TRBD2,TRBV11-2,CASSPTSGRATGTNVLTF,TGTGCCAGCAGTCCAACTAGCGGGAGAGCCACTGGGACCAACGTCCTGACCTTC
17,TRBJ1-2,many,NA,TRBV7-9,CASSPPGAFDFNYGYTF,TGTGCCAGCAGCCCTCCCGGGGCGTTTGACTTTAACTATGGCTACACCTTC
18,TRBJ1-1,NA,NA,TRBV11-3,CISILTPNLYGRNIEAFF,TGTATCAGCATCTTAACGCCGAATCTGTATGGTCGGAACATTGAAGCTTTCTTT
15,TRBJ2-1,NA,NA,TRBV5-1,CASSLRRGRGDEQFF,TGCGCCAGCAGCTTGCGGAGGGGGCGCGGCGATGAGCAGTTCTTC
14,TRBJ2-1,NA,TRBD2,TRBV20-1,CSASGLAGDNELFF,TGCAGTGCTAGCGGGCTAGCGGGGGACAATGAGCTGTTCTTC
11,TRBJ1-4,NA,NA,TRBV6-1,CANTSGGKLFF,TGTGCCAACACCTCGGGTGGAAAACTGTTTTTT
18,TRBJ2-6,NA,TRBD2,TRBV11-2,CASSPTSGEATGAYVLTF,TGTGCCAGCAGTCCAACTAGCGGGGAAGCCACTGGGGCATACGTCCTGACTTTC